This T cell receptor (beta chain) was profiled in a study of shared clonotypes between healthy human individuals. All donors qualified as healthy HIV-negative adults and had experienced no recent acute infections or vaccinations. Per the authors' pipeline: Quality scores were absent from the junction-only immunoSEQ sequences, so filtering differed. TCRdb's copy holds only in-frame clones and misses some; the assay was immunoSEQ multiplex PCR. The V and J calls and clone size were taken over from that table, and D and trimming were inferred from the DNA. This sample has 400,000 to 600,000 clones; about 80% occur once, and the top ten carry approximately 12%. The TCR sequence derives from a woman in her forties in good health. Some clones in this sample may be carry-over from other donors' samples. Sequencing was performed on PBMCs.

The CDR3 region is CASSLAGQVDEQFF. The CDR3 bases are TGCGCCAGCAGCTTGGCGGGGCAGGTGGATGAGCAGTTCTTC. The rearrangement uses TRBV5-1 and TRBJ2-1, with D possibly being TRBD1 or TRBD2 (5 bases each). Trimming took off 0 bases at V and 8 bases at J, with 12 bases between the two ends. The CDR3 covers 14 residues. CDR1 SGHRS and CDR2 YFSETQ come from the germline V gene.